Below, 9 T cell receptor beta chains from the same sample are listed, as sequenced in a study of blood T cell repertoires in COVID-19. Only in-frame clones appear in the TCRdb table, and some are missing; sequencing was by immunoSEQ multiplex PCR. The sample records 130,000 or so clones, about 83% being singletons. The sample comprised PBMCs or T cells enriched from blood (not recorded which). The receptors shown here come from a woman in her 50s with acute COVID-19.

This chain links TRBV2 with TRBJ2-3; 9 positions agree with TRBD2. Trimming cost V 3 bases and J 7 bases; bases outside gene matches: 5. Looked up from germline, CDR1 is SNHLY and CDR2 is FYNNEI. The CDR3 totals 14 residues. CDR3 protein: CASSDIAGVNTQYF. In DNA form, the CDR3 reads TGTGCCAGCAGTGATATAGCGGGAGTAAATACGCAGTATTTT.

The genes are TRBV30 and TRBJ1-1, with 10 nucleotides matching TRBD1. CDR3 size: 15 residues. The germline CDR1 and CDR2 sequences are GTSNPN and SVGIG (reference sequence). Trimming removed 4 bases from V and 3 bases from J; junction bases left unmatched: 8. DNA of the CDR3: TGTGCCTGGAACCTACTCGGGACAGGGGACACTGAAGCTTTCTTT. Its translation is CAWNLLGTGDTEAFF.

The rearrangement links TRBV30 to TRBJ2-4; D gene ambiguous. There are 14 residues in the CDR3. V dropped 4 bases and J dropped 0 bases, with 10 bases sitting between them. The germline gives CDR1 GTSNPN, CDR2 SVGIG (reference sequence). The CDR3 reads CAWIPQEAKNIQYF. The CDR3 DNA reads as TGTGCCTGGATCCCCCAGGAAGCCAAAAACATTCAGTACTTC. Based on the CDR3 plus reference TRBV30 and TRBJ2-4, the full variable domain is SQTIHQWPATLVQPVGSPLSLECTVEGTSNPNLYWYRQAAGRGLQLLFYSVGIGQISSEVPQNLSASRPQDRQFILSSKKLLLSDSGFYLCAWIPQEAKNIQYFGAGTRLSVL.

CDR3 sequence (DNA): TGTGCCAGCAGCCGCTCAGCGGTGGCGGGTGATAAAGATACGCAGTATTTT. Protein: CASSRSAVAGDKDTQYF. V usage is TRBV9 and J usage is TRBJ2-3; weak D call: TRBD2 (5 bases). This CDR3 is built from 17 residues. The V gene lost 4 bases and the J gene lost 5 bases, with 23 bases spanning the gap. CDR1 and CDR2 (germline): SGDLS, YYNGEE.

The V gene is TRBV5-1, the J gene TRBJ2-1, with TRBD2 identical over 11 bases. Germline CDR1 and CDR2: SGHRS and YFSETQ. The CDR3 is 16 amino acids. The trim removed 1 base at V and 0 bases at J, leaving 0 bases unmatched. DNA of the CDR3: TGCGCCAGCAGCTTGACTAGCGGGAGCTCCTACAATGAGCAGTTCTTC. Its translation: CASSLTSGSSYNEQFF.

The V call is TRBV7-9, the J call TRBJ1-6; the D is unclear. The germline V and J ends were trimmed by 1 base and 7 bases, with 8 bases remaining between them. CDR3 size: 14 residues. Germline V gene sequence: CDR1 SEHNR, CDR2 FQNEAQ (reference sequence). The CDR3 reads CASSLVLENSPLHF. CDR3 bases: TGTGCCAGCAGCTTAGTTCTAGAGAATTCACCCCTCCACTTT.

The gene calls are TRBV19 and TRBJ2-7; 8 bases fit TRBD1. V trimming: 6 bases; J trimming: 0 bases; junction bases outside the gene matches: 4. The CDR3 spans 14 residues. Germline V lookup: CDR1 LNHDA, CDR2 SQIVND (reference sequence). CDR3: CASRDRGSSYEQYF. CDR3 coding DNA: TGTGCCAGTAGAGACAGGGGAAGCTCCTACGAGCAGTACTTC.

V and J are TRBV29-1 and TRBJ1-1; possibly TRBD1 for D (6 bases). The CDR3 loop spans 12 amino acids. From germline, CDR1 is SQVTM and CDR2 ANQGSEA. V dropped 4 bases and J dropped 4 bases, with 10 bases sitting between them. CDR3 DNA sequence: TGCAGCGTTGGGACAGAAGGCACTGAAGCTTTCTTT. Translation: CSVGTEGTEAFF.

The rearrangement links TRBV28 to TRBJ2-7, with unresolved D. With 2 bases removed from V and 4 bases from J, the gap between germline ends came to 6 bases. Germline V gene lookup returns CDR1 MDHEN and CDR2 SYDVKM. The CDR3 covers 12 residues. The CDR3: CASSLNSYEQYF. As DNA, the CDR3 is TGTGCCAGCAGTTTAAATAGTTACGAGCAGTACTTC.